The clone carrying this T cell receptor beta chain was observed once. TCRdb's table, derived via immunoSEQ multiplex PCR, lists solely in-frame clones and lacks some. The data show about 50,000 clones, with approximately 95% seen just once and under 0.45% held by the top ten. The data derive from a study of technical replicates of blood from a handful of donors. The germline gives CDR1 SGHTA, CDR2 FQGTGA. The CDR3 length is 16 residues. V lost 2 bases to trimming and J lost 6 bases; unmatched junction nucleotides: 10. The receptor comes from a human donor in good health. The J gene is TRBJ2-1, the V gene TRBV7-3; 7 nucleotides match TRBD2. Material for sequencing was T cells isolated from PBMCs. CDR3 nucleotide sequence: TGTGCCAGCAGCTTAGAAGGAGCGGGAATGATCAATGAGCAGTTCTTC. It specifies CASSLEGAGMINEQFF.